Below, 17 T cell receptor beta chains from the same sample are listed, as sequenced in a study of shared clonotypes between healthy human individuals. Clones were read by immunoSEQ multiplex PCR, and TCRdb kept only the in-frame ones, dropping some. The sample contains more than 1 million clones, roughly 74% of which appear only once. The source material was memory CD4+ T cells from PBMCs. Subset in this sample: CD45RA-negative fraction. These receptor sequences come from a man aged 18 to 30 in good health. Some clones in this sample may be carry-over from other donors' samples.

The V gene is TRBV7-3, the J gene TRBJ2-1; TRBD2 matches at 10 bases. J gave up 3 bases and V 5 bases, and 4 bases lay outside the gene matches. This CDR3 has 15 residues. CDR1 is SGHTA and CDR2 is FQGTGA in the germline V gene. The CDR3 region is CASSRAGGLYNEQFF. The CDR3 DNA reads TGTGCCAGCAGCCGAGCGGGAGGGCTCTACAATGAGCAGTTCTTC.

The chain employs TRBV5-1 and TRBJ2-5, with 9 nucleotides matching TRBD1. Germline V gives CDR1 SGHRS, CDR2 YFSETQ. The CDR3 loop spans 15 amino acids. V gave up 1 base and J gave up 4 bases; unmatched junction bases: 5. This CDR3 is CASSLSRGQGETQYF. The CDR3 DNA reads TGCGCCAGCAGCTTGTCCCGGGGACAGGGAGAGACCCAGTACTTC.

V usage is TRBV5-1 and J usage is TRBJ2-3; 7 bases are shared with TRBD1. This CDR3 has 14 residues. V shed 4 bases and J 1 base; nucleotides not matched to a gene: 3. CDR1 SGHRS and CDR2 YFSETQ come from the germline V gene. The CDR3 DNA follows: TGCGCCAGCAGCCCGGGACAGCGCACAGATACGCAGTATTTT. Its protein product is CASSPGQRTDTQYF.

The chain joins TRBV11-1 to TRBJ2-5, with 9 bases aligning to TRBD1. CDR1 SGHAT and CDR2 FQDESV come from the germline V gene (reference sequence). This CDR3 region has 16 residues. V was pared by 6 bases and J by 0 bases, with 8 bases of the junction left unmatched. In nucleotides, the CDR3 is TGTGCCAGCAGTCAAGTGGACAGGGGCTACCAAGAGACCCAGTACTTC. Residues: CASSQVDRGYQETQYF.

The chain employs TRBV7-9 and TRBJ2-3, with 10 bases matching TRBD2. V lost 5 bases to trimming and J lost 1 base; unmatched junction nucleotides: 12. The CDR3 loop spans 18 amino acids. Per the germline V gene, CDR1 is SEHNR and CDR2 is FQNEAQ (reference sequence). The CDR3 DNA sequence: TGTGCCAGCAGCCCACGGCTAGCGGGGGCTCAAGGCACAGATACGCAGTATTTT. This translates into CASSPRLAGAQGTDTQYF.

The CDR3 loop reads CASSIGLTGELFF. For the CDR3, the DNA is TGTGCCAGCAGCATAGGACTCACCGGGGAGCTGTTTTTT. The chain recombines TRBV9 with TRBJ2-2; D is perhaps TRBD2 (5 bases). Germline V CDR1 and CDR2: SGDLS, YYNGEE. V was shortened by 4 bases and J by 4 bases, with 8 bases between the two germline ends. This CDR3 is built from 13 residues.

The chain links TRBV27 to TRBJ1-4, with D perhaps TRBD1 (5 bases). This CDR3 has 14 amino acids. V was cut by 1 base and J by 6 bases, with 9 bases left in between. Germline CDR1 reads MNHEY; CDR2 reads SMNVEV (reference sequence). In DNA, the CDR3 is TGTGCCAGCAGTTTATTGGGGCCCTATGAAAAACTGTTTTTT. Its translation is CASSLLGPYEKLFF.

The J gene is TRBJ2-3, the V gene TRBV4-3, with D unclear. The length of the CDR3 is 12 residues. Per the germline V gene, CDR1 is LGHNA and CDR2 is YSLEER. V lost 6 bases to trimming and J lost 6 bases, with 10 bases between them. CDR3 sequence reads: CASSPSVDTQYF. Written as DNA, the CDR3 is TGCGCCAGCAGTCCCTCTGTGGATACGCAGTATTTT.

V and J are TRBV15 and TRBJ2-1; D unclear. Germline V lookup: CDR1 LNHNV, CDR2 YYDKDF (reference sequence). Trimming removed 0 bases from V and 2 bases from J, with 8 bases in between. The CDR3 runs 15 residues. CDR3 nucleotide sequence: TGTGCCACCAGCAGAGATGGCGGAACCTACAATGAGCAGTTCTTC. This codes for CATSRDGGTYNEQFF.

The chain combines TRBV7-3 with TRBJ2-1; 10 bases match TRBD2. V lost 3 bases to trimming and J lost 8 bases; unmatched junction nucleotides: 4. The CDR3 covers 14 residues. Germline loops: CDR1 SGHTA, CDR2 FQGTGA. The CDR3 region is CASSFSGRRDEQFF. CDR3 bases: TGTGCCAGCAGCTTTAGCGGGAGGCGGGATGAGCAGTTCTTC. Complete variable domain (other parts from reference TRBV7-3 and TRBJ2-1): GAGVSQTPSNKVTEKGKYVELRCDPISGHTALYWYRQSLGQGPEFLIYFQGTGAADDSGLPNDRFFAVRPEGSVSTLKIQRTERGDSAVYLCASSFSGRRDEQFFGPGTRLTVL.

The chain carries TRBV28 and TRBJ2-2; TRBD2 is a possible D gene (5 bases). The length of the CDR3 is 16 residues. Germline V gene data show CDR1 as MDHEN and CDR2 as SYDVKM. The V gene lost 3 bases and the J gene lost 4 bases, with 15 bases spanning the gap. CDR3 sequence: CASSLTPSGRTGELFF. CDR3 DNA sequence: TGTGCCAGCAGTTTGACTCCCAGCGGACGCACCGGGGAGCTGTTTTTT. Combining the CDR3 with reference TRBV28 and TRBJ2-2 gives the whole variable domain DVKVTQSSRYLVKRTGEKVFLECVQDMDHENMFWYRQDPGLGLRLIYFSYDVKMKEKGDIPEGYSVSREKKERFSLILESASTNQTSMYLCASSLTPSGRTGELFFGEGSRLTVL.

The genes are TRBV18 and TRBJ2-3; 10 bases line up with TRBD1. In germline, CDR1 is KGHSH, CDR2 LQKENI. The CDR3 loop spans 16 amino acids. J was trimmed by 6 bases and V by 1 base; bases with no gene match: 7. This chain's CDR3 is CASSPLGTGVTDTQYF. CDR3 sequence (DNA): TGTGCCAGCTCACCACTAGGGACAGGGGTTACGGATACGCAGTATTTT.

This chain connects TRBV5-4 to TRBJ2-1, with a tentative D call TRBD1 (6 bases). Germline-derived CDR1 and CDR2 are SGHNT and YYREEE (reference sequence). The V end was cut by 4 bases, the J end by 8 bases, with 10 bases between. The CDR3 contains 12 residues. CDR3 bases: TGTGCCAGCAGCGGGAAGGGGGATGAGCAGTTCTTC. Protein product: CASSGKGDEQFF.

This clone was observed a handful of times. V and J are TRBV11-2 and TRBJ2-1, with D perhaps assigned TRBD1 or TRBD2 (5 bases each). The CDR3 loop spans 15 amino acids. V was trimmed by 5 bases and J by 4 bases, leaving 15 bases between them. Per the germline V gene, CDR1 is SGHAT and CDR2 is FQNNGV. The CDR3 protein is CASSLGPPAYNEQFF. In nucleotides, the CDR3 is TGTGCCAGCAGCCTGGGACCGCCGGCTTACAATGAGCAGTTCTTC.

The CDR3 sequence is CASSFRRLPYNEQFF. The CDR3 DNA follows: TGTGCCAGCAGCTTCCGAAGGCTGCCCTACAATGAGCAGTTCTTC. The chain is built from TRBV27 and TRBJ2-1, with D hard to call. The germline V gene has CDR1 MNHEY and CDR2 SMNVEV (reference sequence). The CDR3 extends over 15 amino acids. Trimming pared 6 bases from V and 2 bases from J, leaving 14 bases between.

The chain combines TRBV5-1 with TRBJ2-7; 8 bases map to TRBD1. The CDR3 sequence is 15 residues long. Losses at the gene ends were 6 bases for V and 4 bases for J; bases not matched to a gene: 12. Germline loops: CDR1 SGHRS, CDR2 YFSETQ. This CDR3 reads CASTIDRGYPYEQYF. CDR3 nucleotides: TGCGCCAGCACCATTGACAGGGGATATCCTTACGAGCAGTACTTC.

This chain uses TRBV6-1 with TRBJ2-7; no clear D gene. V was trimmed by 7 bases and J by 7 bases, leaving 20 bases between them. Germline V gives CDR1 MNHNS, CDR2 SASEGT. The CDR3 extends over 14 amino acids. The CDR3 here is CASTGPGLLWEQYF. CDR3 DNA: TGTGCCAGCACCGGACCCGGGCTCCTCTGGGAGCAGTACTTC.